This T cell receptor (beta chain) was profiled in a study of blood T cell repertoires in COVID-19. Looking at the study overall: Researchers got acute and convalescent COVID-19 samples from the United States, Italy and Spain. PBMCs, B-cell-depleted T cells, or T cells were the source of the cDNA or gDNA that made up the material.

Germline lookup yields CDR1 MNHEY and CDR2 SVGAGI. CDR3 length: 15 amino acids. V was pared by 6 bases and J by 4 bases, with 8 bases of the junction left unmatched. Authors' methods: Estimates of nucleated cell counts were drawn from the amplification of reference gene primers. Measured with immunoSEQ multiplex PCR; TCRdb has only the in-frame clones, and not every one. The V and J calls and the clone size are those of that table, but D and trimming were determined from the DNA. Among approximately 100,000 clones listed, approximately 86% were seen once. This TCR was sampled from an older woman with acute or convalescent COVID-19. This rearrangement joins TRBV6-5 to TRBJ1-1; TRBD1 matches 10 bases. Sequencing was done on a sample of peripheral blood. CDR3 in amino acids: CASRRTRTGGTEAFF. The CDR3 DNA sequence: TGTGCCAGCAGGCGCACCCGGACAGGGGGCACTGAAGCTTTCTTT.